A single sample is the source of the 11 T cell receptor beta chains below, sequenced in a study of blood T cell repertoires in COVID-19. The assay was immunoSEQ multiplex PCR, and TCRdb's table has in-frame clones only and misses some. The sample holds more than 150,000 clones, around 80% seen once. What was sequenced was peripheral blood. Receptor source: a man aged 55-75 years with acute or convalescent COVID-19.

This sequence joins TRBV6-5 and TRBJ1-1, with 8 positions matching TRBD1. Trimming at V came to 8 bases and at J to 1 base, leaving 6 bases not matched to a gene. Germline V lookup: CDR1 MNHEY, CDR2 SVGAGI. The CDR3 is 14 residues long. CDR3 bases: TGTGCCAGCGGGAACAGGGGGAAGAACACTGAAGCTTTCTTT. It is translated as CASGNRGKNTEAFF.

The V and J genes are TRBV2 and TRBJ1-6; no clear D gene. With 7 bases removed from V and 9 bases from J, the gap between germline ends came to 13 bases. Germline V gives CDR1 SNHLY, CDR2 FYNNEI. This CDR3 is 13 amino acids long. The CDR3 region is CASTKEQASPLHF. The CDR3 DNA is TGTGCCAGCACCAAAGAGCAGGCTTCACCCCTCCACTTT.

The gene calls are TRBV6-2 or TRBV6-3 and TRBJ1-1; TRBD1 matches 7 bases. Germline trimming cut 0 bases from V and 0 bases from J; bases unmatched to any gene: 4. Germline V lookup: CDR1 MNHEY, CDR2 SVGEGT. CDR3 size: 16 residues. This CDR3 reads CASSYSQGGVNTEAFF. CDR3 DNA: TGTGCCAGCAGTTACTCGCAGGGGGGAGTGAACACTGAAGCTTTCTTT.

This rearrangement joins TRBV3-1 (or the pseudogene TRBV3-2) to TRBJ1-3; D is possibly TRBD1 (6 bases). The CDR3 length is 18 residues. Trimming removed 0 bases at V and 0 bases at J, with 15 bases between. CDR1 LGHDT and CDR2 YNNKEL come from the germline V gene (reference sequence). CDR3 DNA: TGTGCCAGCAGCCAAGAGGCCCTGGTGGGGGCCTCTGGAAACACCATATATTTT. Its translation: CASSQEALVGASGNTIYF.

The chain has TRBV28 and TRBJ2-2, with 13 bases lining up with TRBD2. The ends lost 6 bases at V and 0 bases at J; junction bases unmatched: 7. This CDR3 region has 18 residues. CDR1 is MDHEN and CDR2 is SYDVKM in the germline V gene. The CDR3 loop reads CASRKLAGGPSNTGELFF. As DNA, the CDR3 is TGTGCCAGCAGAAAACTAGCGGGAGGGCCTTCGAACACCGGGGAGCTGTTTTTT.

This clone was seen a handful of times. The V and J genes are TRBV5-6 and TRBJ2-3; 13 nucleotides align to TRBD2. Germline V gene data show CDR1 as SGHDT and CDR2 as YYEEEE. The CDR3 length is 16 residues. The junction had 2 bases not matched to a gene; V was cut back by 2 bases and J by 2 bases. CDR3 coding DNA: TGTGCCAGCAGCTTCGGACTAGCGGGGGCCACAGATACGCAGTATTTT. As protein: CASSFGLAGATDTQYF.

The chain is built from TRBV27 and TRBJ2-7, with D possibly matching TRBD1 (5 bases). With 3 bases removed from V and 1 base from J, the gap between germline ends came to 7 bases. Germline V gene data show CDR1 as MNHEY and CDR2 as SMNVEV (reference sequence). The CDR3 totals 13 residues. The CDR3 nucleotides read TGTGCCAGCAGTTTGACAGTATCCTACGAGCAGTACTTC. This translates into CASSLTVSYEQYF.

This clone was picked up a small number of times. The chain employs TRBV21-1 and TRBJ2-2; the tabulated D call, TRBD1, remains unverified against the DNA. TRBV21-1 is a documented pseudogene. This CDR3 comprises 17 residues. CDR3 in amino acids: CASSKPRDRGVVGELFF. The CDR3 DNA reads TGTGCCAGCAGCAAACCCCGGGACAGGGGTGTGGTCGGGGAGCTGTTTTTT.

CDR3 protein: CSVSGSSGGDTQYF. The CDR3 coding sequence is TGCAGCGTTTCTGGTAGTAGCGGAGGAGATACGCAGTATTTT. The chain joins TRBV29-1 to TRBJ2-3; weak D call: TRBD2 (6 bases). V shed 5 bases and J shed 5 bases, with 17 bases lying between them. Germline V gene data show CDR1 as SQVTM and CDR2 as ANQGSEA. The CDR3 has 14 amino acids.

The chain has TRBV11-2 and TRBJ1-1; D gene uncertain. The V and J ends lost 6 bases and 3 bases respectively, with 11 bases between them. CDR1 and CDR2 from the germline V gene are SGHAT and FQNNGV. CDR3 length: 13 residues. As DNA, the CDR3 is TGTGCCAGCAGTTCATCCGGGTACACTGAAGCTTTCTTT. Its protein is CASSSSGYTEAFF.

The V and J genes are TRBV5-1 and TRBJ2-7, with D unresolved. Between the trimmed V and J ends, which lost 1 base and 3 bases, there was a span of 5 bases. CDR3 length equals 12 residues. Germline values: CDR1 SGHRS, CDR2 YFSETQ. CDR3 region: CASSLTDYEQYF. The CDR3 nucleotides are TGCGCCAGCAGCTTGACAGACTACGAGCAGTACTTC. The full variable domain, completed using reference TRBV5-1 and TRBJ2-7, is KAGVTQTPRYLIKTRGQQVTLSCSPISGHRSVSWYQQTPGQGLQFLFEYFSETQRNKGNFPGRFSGRQFSNSRSEMNVSTLELGDSALYLCASSLTDYEQYFGPGTRLTVT.